These 6 T cell receptor beta chains share one sample of origin, sequenced in a study of Graves' ophthalmopathy and Graves' hyperthyroidism. Amplified material comprised TCR beta CDR3 regions derived from RNA transcripts. HTBI primers served in a first-round RT-PCR, which a second-round multiplex PCR followed. Using its own MiXCR run on the multiplex PCR reads, TCRdb lists one record per CDR3 protein. The repertoire holds fewer than 400,000 distinct CDR3 sequences, around 17% seen once, with about 1.6% in the top ten. Sample: peripheral blood. The receptors derive from a woman aged 18 to 35 with Graves' ophthalmopathy.

There are many counts of this clonotype. The chain uses TRBV29-1 and TRBJ2-7; D possibly corresponds to TRBD1 (6 bases). CDR3 size: 14 residues. Germline V gives CDR1 SQVTM, CDR2 ANQGSEA. The V end lost 0 bases, the J end lost 4 bases, and 13 bases lay between the germline ends. The CDR3 loop reads CSVEDRTEKYEQYF. The CDR3 DNA reads TGCAGCGTTGAAGACCGGACAGAGAAATACGAGCAGTACTTC.

The chain combines TRBV15 with TRBJ1-6; D is unclear. The CDR3 runs to 15 residues. Deletions cut 5 bases from V and 6 bases from J, with 14 bases between. The germline V gene has CDR1 LNHNV and CDR2 YYDKDF (reference sequence). The CDR3 DNA reads as TGTGCCACCAGCGGTACAAATCTTCTTAATTCACCCCTCCACTTT. Translated, it gives CATSGTNLLNSPLHF.

This clonotype has ten or more counts. This CDR3 reads CASSTLGQGQGEQYF. In DNA, the CDR3 is TGTGCCAGCAGCACCCTTGGACAGGGTCAAGGCGAGCAGTACTTC. This chain links TRBV6-1 with TRBJ2-7; 8 bases are a match to TRBD1. CDR3 size: 15 residues. Germline CDR1 MNHNS, CDR2 SASEGT. V lost 6 bases and J lost 6; bases outside the gene matches: 13.

This clonotype was detected many times. This chain uses TRBV7-2 with TRBJ1-1; 7 nucleotides match TRBD1. The V gene's germline CDR1 is SGHTA and CDR2 FQGNSA. The CDR3 has 15 amino acids. V was pared by 5 bases and J by 0 bases, with 6 bases of the junction left unmatched. The chain's CDR3 is CASSPITGVNTEAFF. The CDR3, as DNA: TGTGCCAGCAGCCCGATAACAGGGGTGAACACTGAAGCTTTCTTT. The full variable domain, its missing parts supplied by reference TRBV7-2 and TRBJ1-1, is GAGVSQSPSNKVTEKGKDVELRCDPISGHTALYWYRQSLGQGLEFLIYFQGNSAPDKSGLPSDRFSAERTGGSVSTLTIQRTQQEDSAVYLCASSPITGVNTEAFFGQGTRLTVV.

This chain links TRBV27 with TRBJ1-2; TRBD1 matches at 7 bases. The CDR3 runs to 15 residues. V dropped 4 bases and J dropped 2; count of bases not matched to a gene: 7. Germline assignment: CDR1 MNHEY and CDR2 SMNVEV (reference sequence). CDR3 amino acids: CASSSPLTGNYGYTF. The DNA of the CDR3 is TGTGCCAGCAGTTCCCCCCTGACAGGGAACTATGGCTACACCTTC.

This clonotype was detected ten times or more. This chain joins TRBV20-1 and TRBJ2-5, with D tentatively TRBD1 or TRBD2 (6 bases each). Germline V gene lookup returns CDR1 DFQATT and CDR2 SNEGSKA (reference sequence). The CDR3 has 14 residues. V lost 4 bases and J 5 bases, leaving 17 bases between the germline ends. The CDR3 loop reads CSATASGGRETQYF. CDR3 nucleotide sequence: TGCAGTGCTACCGCCTCTGGGGGGCGGGAGACCCAGTACTTC.